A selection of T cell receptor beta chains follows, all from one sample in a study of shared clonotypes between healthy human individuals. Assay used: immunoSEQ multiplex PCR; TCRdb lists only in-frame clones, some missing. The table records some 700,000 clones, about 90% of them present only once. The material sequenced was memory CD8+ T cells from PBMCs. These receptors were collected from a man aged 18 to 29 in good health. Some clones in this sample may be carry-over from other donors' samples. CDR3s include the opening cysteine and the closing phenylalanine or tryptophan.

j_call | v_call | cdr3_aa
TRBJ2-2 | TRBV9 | CASSVLRTNTGELFF
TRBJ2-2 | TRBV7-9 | CPNTGELFF
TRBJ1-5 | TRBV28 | CASSFSGLYQPQHF
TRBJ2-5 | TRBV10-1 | CASSEGLAGYQETQYF
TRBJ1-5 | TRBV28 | CASSFKYGYSNQPQHF
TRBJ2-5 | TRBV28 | CASSLFGKVEETQYF
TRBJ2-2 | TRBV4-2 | CASSQRRGRKLTNTGELFF
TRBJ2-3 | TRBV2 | CASSDKGRSTDTQYF
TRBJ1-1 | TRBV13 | CASSTRYTRNTEAFF
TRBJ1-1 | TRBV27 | CASSLNRLNTEAFF
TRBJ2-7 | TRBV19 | CASSIWSGSYEQYF
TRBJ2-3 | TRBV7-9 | CASWEGRGDTQYF
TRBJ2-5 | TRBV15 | CATRDTKREYGLGETQYF
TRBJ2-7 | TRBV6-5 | CASSYQGPEQYF
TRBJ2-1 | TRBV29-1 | CSVELAGASYNEQFF
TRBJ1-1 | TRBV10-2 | CASTGTLNLNTEAFF
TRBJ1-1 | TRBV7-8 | CASSPGGTLNTEAFF
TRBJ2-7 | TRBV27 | CASSSPLGTSTYEQYF
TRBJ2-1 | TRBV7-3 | CASSPRLAGGPGNDNEQFF
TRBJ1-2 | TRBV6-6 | CASSYSTGADYGYTF
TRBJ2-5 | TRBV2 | CASSALRTGSLETQYF
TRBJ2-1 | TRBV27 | CASSHQFLTARSYNEQFF
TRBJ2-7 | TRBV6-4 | CASFLSAGRDEQYF
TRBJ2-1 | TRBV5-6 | CASSLILDNEQFF
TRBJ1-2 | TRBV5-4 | CASSSGVEGPIYGYTF
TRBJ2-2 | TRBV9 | CASSVTGLAANTGELFF
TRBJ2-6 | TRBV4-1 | CASSQGYSGANVLTF
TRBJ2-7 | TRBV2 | CASSGGLARYEQYF
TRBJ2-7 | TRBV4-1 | CASSQDRQGADEQYF
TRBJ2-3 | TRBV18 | CASSRGGAPDTDTQYF
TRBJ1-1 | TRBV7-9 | CASSIFLGGFLEAFF
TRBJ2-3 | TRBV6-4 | CASSEGGGATDTQYF
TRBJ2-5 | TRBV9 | CASSEGTSGRETQYF
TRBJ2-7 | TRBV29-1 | CSALQGPYEQYF
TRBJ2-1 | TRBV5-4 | CASSFIPGLAGVNEQFF
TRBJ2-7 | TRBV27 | CASSARQGQAYEQYF
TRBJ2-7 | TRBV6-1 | CASSESVADRGYEQYF
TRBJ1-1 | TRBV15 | CATSRDKHRGLNTEAFF
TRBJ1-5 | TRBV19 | CASSLADISNQPQHF
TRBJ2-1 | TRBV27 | CASSLLGTRVQNEQFF
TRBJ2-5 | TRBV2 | CASRTELSGLQETQYF
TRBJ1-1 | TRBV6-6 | CASSQQGRVDTEAFF
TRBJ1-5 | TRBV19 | CASSIGTGVSGSNQPQHF
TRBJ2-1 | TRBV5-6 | CASSFPGPNEQFF
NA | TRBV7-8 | CASNRGQGLANEQYF
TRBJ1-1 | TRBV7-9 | CASSLRGQMNTEAFF
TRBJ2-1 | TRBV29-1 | CSVGGWGYREDYNEQFF
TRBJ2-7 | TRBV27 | CASKDSSYEQYF
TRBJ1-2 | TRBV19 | CASTDGLYGYTF
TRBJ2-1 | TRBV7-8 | CASSPLGPSYTQFF
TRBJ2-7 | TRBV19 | CASSRDYEQYF
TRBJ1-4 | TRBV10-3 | CAIRATGSTNEKLFF